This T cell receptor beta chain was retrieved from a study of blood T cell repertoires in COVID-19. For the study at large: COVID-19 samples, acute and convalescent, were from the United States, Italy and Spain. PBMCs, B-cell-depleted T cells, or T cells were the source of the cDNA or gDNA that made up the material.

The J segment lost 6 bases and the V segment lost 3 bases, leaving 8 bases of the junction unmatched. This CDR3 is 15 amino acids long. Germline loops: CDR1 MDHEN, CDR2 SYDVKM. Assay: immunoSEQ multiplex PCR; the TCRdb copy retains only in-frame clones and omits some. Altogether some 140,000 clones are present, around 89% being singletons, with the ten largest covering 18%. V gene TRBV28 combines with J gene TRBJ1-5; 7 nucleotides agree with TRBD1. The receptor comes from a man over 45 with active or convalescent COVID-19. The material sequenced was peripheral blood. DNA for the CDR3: TGTGCCAGCAGTTTCCGGGACAGAAACCGTCAGCCCCAGCATTTT. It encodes CASSFRDRNRQPQHF.